The 17 T cell receptor beta chains below come from one sample, sequenced in a study of blood T cell repertoires in COVID-19. The repertoire was sequenced with immunoSEQ multiplex PCR; TCRdb's copy has only in-frame clones and lacks some. This table holds 180,000 or so clones, 85% to 90% found once. Sequenced sample: peripheral blood. These receptors were collected from a woman aged 55-69 years with acute or convalescent COVID-19.

In its sample, this clone was seen once. The identical CDR3 is also encoded by other nucleotide sequences in the sample. The rearrangement links TRBV12-3 or TRBV12-4 to TRBJ1-1; D is undetermined. V shed 3 bases and J shed 1 base, with 6 bases lying between them. This CDR3 has 13 residues. The DNA of the CDR3 is TGTGCCAGCAGTTTGGCATCGAACACTGAAGCTTTCTTT. It encodes CASSLASNTEAFF.

The chain recombines TRBV12-3 or TRBV12-4 with TRBJ2-2; unclear D gene. This CDR3 spans 12 amino acids. The V end was cut by 2 bases, the J end by 5 bases, with 3 bases between. The CDR3 region is CASSLLTGELFF. For the CDR3, the DNA is TGTGCCAGCAGTTTACTGACCGGGGAGCTGTTTTTT.

The chain joins TRBV14 to TRBJ1-6; TRBD1 matches at 7 bases. The CDR3 sequence is 15 residues long. The germline gives CDR1 SGHDN, CDR2 FVKESK. V trimming: 1 base; J trimming: 6 bases; junction bases outside the gene matches: 3. In DNA, the CDR3 is TGTGCCAGCAGCCAAGGTGGGACAGTTAATTCACCCCTCCACTTT. This gives the protein CASSQGGTVNSPLHF. The full variable domain, its missing parts supplied by reference TRBV14 and TRBJ1-6, is EAGVTQFPSHSVIEKGQTVTLRCDPISGHDNLYWYRRVMGKEIKFLLHFVKESKQDESGMPNNRFLAERTGGTYSTLKVQPAELEDSGVYFCASSQGGTVNSPLHFGNGTRLTVT.

The chain has TRBV12-3 or TRBV12-4 and TRBJ1-6; TRBD1 matches 8 bases. V was clipped by 6 bases and J by 9 bases; unmatched bases: 4. CDR3 length: 13 residues. The CDR3 DNA reads TGTGCCAGCAGCCAGGACAGGGTTTCACCCCTCCACTTT. The encoded protein is CASSQDRVSPLHF.

Comment on this clone: The sample holds other DNA sequences that translate to the same CDR3. The gene calls are TRBV7-9 and TRBJ1-1; 9 bases fit TRBD1. CDR1 SEHNR and CDR2 FQNEAQ come from the germline V gene (reference sequence). Trimming cost V 5 bases and J 0 bases; bases outside gene matches: 4. The length of the CDR3 is 15 residues. CDR3 nucleotide sequence: TGTGCCAGCAGCCCGAGGACAGGGGTGAACACTGAAGCTTTCTTT. It codes for CASSPRTGVNTEAFF.

This chain joins TRBV7-9 and TRBJ1-3; D unresolved. V gave up 5 bases and J gave up 0 bases, with 5 bases separating them. Germline V CDR1 and CDR2: SEHNR, FQNEAQ (reference sequence). The CDR3 totals 13 residues. The CDR3 DNA reads TGTGCCAGCAGCCCCTTCTCTGGAAACACCATATATTTT. Its translation: CASSPFSGNTIYF.

The chain combines TRBV4-2 with TRBJ1-5, with D perhaps TRBD1 (6 bases). The V end was cut by 1 base, the J end by 6 bases, with 22 bases between. Germline CDR1 reads LGHNA; CDR2 reads YNFKEQ. The CDR3 totals 18 residues. CDR3: CASSQAGWGGRGPQPQHF. The CDR3 DNA follows: TGTGCCAGCAGCCAAGCAGGATGGGGCGGCAGGGGCCCTCAGCCCCAGCATTTT.

The chain recombines TRBV28 with TRBJ1-1; 8 bases are shared with TRBD1. The V gene's germline CDR1 is MDHEN and CDR2 SYDVKM. The V segment lost 8 bases and the J segment 4 bases; nucleotides outside the gene matches: 12. CDR3 length: 15 residues. This CDR3 reads CASGVSQGGSTEAFF. The CDR3 nucleotides are TGTGCCAGCGGCGTATCACAGGGGGGGAGCACTGAAGCTTTCTTT.

This clone appeared a single time. CDR3 nucleotides: TGTGCCAGCAGTCGCCCGAGGGCTGGAAACACCATATATTTT. Protein product: CASSRPRAGNTIYF. The rearrangement links TRBV6-2 or TRBV6-3 to TRBJ1-3; no firm D call. Germline CDR1 and CDR2: MNHEY and SVGEGT. V gave up 5 bases and J gave up 2 bases, with 10 bases separating them. The CDR3 spans 14 residues.

The V and J genes are TRBV21-1 and TRBJ1-2. TRBV21-1 is noted as a pseudogene. The CDR3 sequence is 14 residues long. CDR3 nucleotides: TGTGCCAGCAGCAAAGGTGCGGTGTCCTATGGCTACACCTTC. Translating gives CASSKGAVSYGYTF.

This sequence joins TRBV2 and TRBJ2-3; 9 bases map to TRBD2. Trimming took 8 bases from V and 6 from J; bases not matched to a gene: 6. CDR1 and CDR2 (germline): SNHLY, FYNNEI. The CDR3 length is 13 residues. As DNA, the CDR3 is TGTGCCAGCCATAGCGGGAGTTTGGATACGCAGTATTTT. Its protein is CASHSGSLDTQYF.

This chain connects TRBV4-2 to TRBJ2-3, with 10 bases matching TRBD2. CDR3 size: 15 residues. Unmatched junction bases numbered 10, after V lost 6 bases and J lost 7 bases. Germline V lookup: CDR1 LGHNA, CDR2 YNFKEQ. CDR3 sequence: CASSLSVAGGNTQYF. The DNA for the CDR3 is TGTGCCAGCAGTCTCAGCGTAGCGGGAGGAAATACGCAGTATTTT.

The chain uses TRBV4-1 and TRBJ1-3; D not certain. Germline CDR1 and CDR2: MGHRA and YSYEKL. V shed 0 bases and J shed 4 bases, with 19 bases lying between them. This CDR3 contains 18 residues. This CDR3 is CASSQDLQRGMAGNTIYF. DNA of the CDR3: TGCGCCAGCAGCCAAGATCTCCAGCGCGGGATGGCCGGAAACACCATATATTTT.

The chain links TRBV7-9 to TRBJ2-7; no clear D gene. CDR1 and CDR2 (germline): SEHNR, FQNEAQ (reference sequence). V was pared by 4 bases and J by 3 bases, with 10 bases between. The CDR3 covers 13 residues. The CDR3 is CASSSTDLYEQYF. The DNA for the CDR3 is TGTGCCAGCAGCTCGACTGACCTCTACGAGCAGTACTTC.

The chain employs TRBV6-5 and TRBJ1-4; 8 positions agree with TRBD1. The trim removed 8 bases at V and 4 bases at J, leaving 6 bases unmatched. This CDR3 comprises 14 residues. CDR1 is MNHEY, CDR2 SVGAGI, per germline. CDR3 residues: CASAQGALNEKLFF. In DNA, the CDR3 is TGTGCCAGCGCCCAGGGGGCGCTTAATGAAAAACTGTTTTTT.

The chain combines TRBV5-1 with TRBJ1-2; D possibly corresponds to TRBD1 (5 bases). The CDR3 covers 14 residues. Germline CDR1 SGHRS, CDR2 YFSETQ. Trimming took off 4 bases at V and 4 bases at J, with 14 bases between the two ends. CDR3 nucleotide sequence: TGCGCCAGCAGCCCCGGGGGTGGGCCCTATGGCTACACCTTC. The encoded protein is CASSPGGGPYGYTF.

CDR3 sequence reads: CASSRLGLAGRGTGELFF. CDR3 in DNA: TGTGCCAGCAGTCGATTAGGACTAGCGGGTAGGGGCACCGGGGAGCTGTTTTTT. The chain uses TRBV28 and TRBJ2-2; 11 nucleotides agree with TRBD2. Germline loops: CDR1 MDHEN, CDR2 SYDVKM. Unmatched junction bases numbered 12, after V lost 5 bases and J lost 4 bases. The CDR3 sequence is 18 residues long.